This T cell receptor beta chain was recovered during a study of T cell responses to AZD1222 COVID-19 vaccine. Clones were sequenced by immunoSEQ multiplex PCR, and TCRdb holds only the in-frame ones, with some missing. The sample holds 150,000 to 200,000 clones, approximately 88% seen once. Points on this clone: What it recognizes is unknown.

The CDR3 has 15 residues. Per germline, CDR1 SGHTA and CDR2 FQGNSA. V lost 6 bases, J lost 1 base, and 15 bases lay in between. Findings and limits, study-wide: Donors were mostly white British, more females; clonal diversity possibly underestimated. Baseline antibody screening turned up just a handful of seropositive AZD1222 recipients.

This clonotype was obtained from an adult in good health. The V gene is TRBV7-2, the J gene TRBJ1-1; D is possibly TRBD1 (5 bases). The starting material was peripheral blood, obtained on day 0 of AZD1222 vaccination. CDR3 sequence (DNA): TGTGCCAGCAGTCATACGATAACAGGGAACACTGAAGCTTTCTTT. It codes for CASSHTITGNTEAFF.